One and the same sample provided the 3 T cell receptor beta chains below, sequenced in a study of early T cells in non-severe SARS-CoV-2 infection. MiXCR was run by TCRdb on the 5' RACE reads, yielding one entry per CDR3 protein. In the table there are roughly 70,000 distinct CDR3 sequences, roughly an eighth of which are singletons. The sequenced sample consisted of whole blood. Receptors originate from an adult who was a healthcare worker with PCR-confirmed SARS-CoV-2 infection or an uninfected control (not recorded which).

This clonotype was picked up many times. CDR3 protein: CASSPRQRGTQYF. In nucleotides, the CDR3 is TGTGCCAGCAGCCCCCGACAGAGAGGGACCCAGTACTTC. The chain has TRBV7-8 and TRBJ2-5; weak D call: TRBD1 (5 bases). V was shortened by 5 bases and J by 7 bases, with 14 bases between the two germline ends. This CDR3 is 13 amino acids long. In germline, CDR1 is SGHVS, CDR2 FQNEAQ.

The rearrangement joins TRBV7-2 to TRBJ1-1; D gene uncertain. Between the trimmed V and J ends, which lost 4 bases and 4 bases, there was a span of 10 bases. Germline CDR1 is SGHTA and CDR2 is FQGNSA. This CDR3 comprises 13 residues. The CDR3 DNA sequence: TGTGCCAGCAGCTACGGGAGGGTCACTGAAGCTTTCTTT. The encoded protein is CASSYGRVTEAFF.

This clonotype was seen only a few times. This chain uses TRBV6-2 or TRBV6-3 with TRBJ2-3; D is uncertain. The CDR3 contains 11 residues. CDR1 MNHEY and CDR2 SVGEGT come from the germline V gene. The V end lost 1 base, the J end lost 8 bases, and 4 bases lay between the germline ends. The DNA of the CDR3 is TGTGCCAGCAGTTACTTCGGTACGCAGTATTTT. Protein product: CASSYFGTQYF.